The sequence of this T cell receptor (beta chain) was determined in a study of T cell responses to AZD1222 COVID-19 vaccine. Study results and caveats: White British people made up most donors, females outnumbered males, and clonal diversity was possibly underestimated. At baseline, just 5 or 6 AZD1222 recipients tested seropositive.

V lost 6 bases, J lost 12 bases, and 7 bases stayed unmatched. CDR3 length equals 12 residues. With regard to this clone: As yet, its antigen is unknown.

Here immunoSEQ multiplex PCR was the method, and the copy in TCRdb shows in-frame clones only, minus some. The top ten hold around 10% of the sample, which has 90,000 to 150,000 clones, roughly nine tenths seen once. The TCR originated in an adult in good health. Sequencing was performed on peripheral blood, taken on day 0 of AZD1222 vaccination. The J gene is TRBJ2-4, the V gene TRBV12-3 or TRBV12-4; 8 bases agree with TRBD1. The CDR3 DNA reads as TGTGCCAGCAGCCTCCCTGGACAGGGTCAGTACTTC. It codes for CASSLPGQGQYF.